This T cell receptor (beta chain) was found in a study of cytomegalovirus exposure and HLA in healthy donors. Use of 60 Vbeta and 13 Jbeta primers characterized the PCR. Method: immunoSEQ multiplex PCR; TCRdb's copy keeps in-frame clones and lacks some. The data contain about 120,000 clones, 60% to 85% of them singletons. Remarks on this clone: Antigen: not known.

Germline-derived CDR1 and CDR2 are SGHDT and YYEEEE. Deletions cut 6 bases from V and 1 base from J, with 19 bases between. The CDR3 extends over 16 amino acids. Whole-study results and caveats: Upon later analysis, TCR association rates were observed to vary by HLA locus, being highest for DRB1 and lowest for HLA-C. An Asian-associated ancestry cluster reportedly showed fewer N-insertions than the roughly 670-donor mean in a later analysis.

The sequencing input was PBMCs. This TCR derives from a middle-aged woman in good health and CMV-seropositive. The chain joins TRBV5-6 to TRBJ1-1; D not certain. CDR3 amino acids: CASTTFRRTWNTEAFF. CDR3 DNA sequence: TGTGCCAGCACAACCTTCCGGAGGACCTGGAACACTGAAGCTTTCTTT.